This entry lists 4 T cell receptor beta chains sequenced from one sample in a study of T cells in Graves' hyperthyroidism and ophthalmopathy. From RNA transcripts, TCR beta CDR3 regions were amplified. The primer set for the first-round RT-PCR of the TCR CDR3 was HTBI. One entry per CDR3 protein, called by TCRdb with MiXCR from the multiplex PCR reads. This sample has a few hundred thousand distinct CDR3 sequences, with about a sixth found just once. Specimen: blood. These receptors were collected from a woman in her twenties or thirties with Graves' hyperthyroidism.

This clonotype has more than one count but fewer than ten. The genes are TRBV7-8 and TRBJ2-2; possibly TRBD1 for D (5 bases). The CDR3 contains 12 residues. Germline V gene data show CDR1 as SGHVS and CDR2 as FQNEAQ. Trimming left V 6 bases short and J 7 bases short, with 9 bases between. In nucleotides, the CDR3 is TGTGCCAGCAGTTTCCAGGGCGGGGAGCTGTTTTTT. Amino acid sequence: CASSFQGGELFF.

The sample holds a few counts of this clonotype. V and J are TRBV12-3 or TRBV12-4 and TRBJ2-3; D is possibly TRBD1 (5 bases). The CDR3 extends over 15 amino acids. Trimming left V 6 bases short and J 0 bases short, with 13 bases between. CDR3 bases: TGTGCCAGCAGCCGTACTGGACAAAGCACAGATACGCAGTATTTT. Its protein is CASSRTGQSTDTQYF.

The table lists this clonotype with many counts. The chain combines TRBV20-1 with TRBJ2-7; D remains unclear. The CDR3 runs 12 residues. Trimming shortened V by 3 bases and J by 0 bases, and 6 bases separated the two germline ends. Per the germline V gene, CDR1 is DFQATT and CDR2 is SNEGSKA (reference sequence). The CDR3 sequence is CSARESSYEQYF. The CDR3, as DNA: TGCAGTGCTAGGGAATCCTCCTACGAGCAGTACTTC.

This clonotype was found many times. This CDR3 reads CASSLGAQPSYEQYF. In nucleotides, the CDR3 is TGTGCCAGCAGCTTAGGTGCCCAGCCCTCCTACGAGCAGTACTTC. The rearrangement links TRBV7-2 to TRBJ2-7, with D hard to call. The CDR3 extends over 15 amino acids. Germline loops: CDR1 SGHTA, CDR2 FQGNSA. Trimming stripped 1 base from V and 0 bases from J, with 10 bases between.